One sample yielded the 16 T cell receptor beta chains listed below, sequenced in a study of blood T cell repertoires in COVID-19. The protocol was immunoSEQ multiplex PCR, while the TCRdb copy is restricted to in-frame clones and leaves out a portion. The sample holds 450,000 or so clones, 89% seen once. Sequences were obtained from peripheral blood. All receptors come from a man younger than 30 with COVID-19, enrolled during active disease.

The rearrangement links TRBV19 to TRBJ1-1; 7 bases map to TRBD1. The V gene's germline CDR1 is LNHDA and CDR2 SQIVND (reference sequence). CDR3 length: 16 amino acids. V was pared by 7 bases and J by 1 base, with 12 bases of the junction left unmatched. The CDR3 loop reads CASKGTGARPNTEAFF. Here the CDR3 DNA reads TGTGCCAGTAAGGGTACAGGGGCCCGCCCGAACACTGAAGCTTTCTTT.

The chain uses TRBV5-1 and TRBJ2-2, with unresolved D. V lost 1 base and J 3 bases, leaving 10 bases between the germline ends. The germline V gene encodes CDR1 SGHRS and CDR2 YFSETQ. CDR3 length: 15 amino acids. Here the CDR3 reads CASSLSRPDTGELFF. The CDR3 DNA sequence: TGCGCCAGCAGCTTGAGCCGTCCGGACACCGGGGAGCTGTTTTTT.

CDR3: CASSLRGYNEQFF. The CDR3 region has the DNA TGTGCCAGCAGCTTAAGGGGCTACAATGAGCAGTTCTTC. The chain uses TRBV11-3 and TRBJ2-1, with D possibly matching TRBD1 (5 bases). The CDR3 is 13 amino acids. V lost 2 bases and J 3 bases, leaving 5 bases between the germline ends. Germline assignment: CDR1 SGHNT and CDR2 YENEEA.

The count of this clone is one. The CDR3 reads CASSPRQIHYEQYF. Here the CDR3 DNA reads TGTGCCAGCAGCCCCAGACAGATCCACTACGAGCAGTACTTC. The gene calls are TRBV3-1 (or the pseudogene TRBV3-2) and TRBJ2-7, with D possibly TRBD1 on 5 matching bases. Deletions cut 4 bases from V and 3 bases from J, with 13 bases between. The length of the CDR3 is 14 residues. The germline V gene encodes CDR1 LGHDT and CDR2 YNNKEL (reference sequence).

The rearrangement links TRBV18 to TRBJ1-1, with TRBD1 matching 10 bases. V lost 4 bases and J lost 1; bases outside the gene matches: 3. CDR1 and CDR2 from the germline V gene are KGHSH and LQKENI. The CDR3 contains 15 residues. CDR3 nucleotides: TGTGCCAGCTCACGACAGGGGGCGTCGAACACTGAAGCTTTCTTT. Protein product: CASSRQGASNTEAFF.

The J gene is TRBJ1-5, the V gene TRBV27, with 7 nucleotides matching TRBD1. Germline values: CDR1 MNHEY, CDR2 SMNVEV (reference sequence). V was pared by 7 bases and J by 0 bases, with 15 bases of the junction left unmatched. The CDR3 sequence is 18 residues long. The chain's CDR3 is CASKRGQGGTLSNQPQHF. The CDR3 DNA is TGTGCCAGCAAGCGGGGGCAGGGGGGGACCCTTAGCAATCAGCCCCAGCATTTT.

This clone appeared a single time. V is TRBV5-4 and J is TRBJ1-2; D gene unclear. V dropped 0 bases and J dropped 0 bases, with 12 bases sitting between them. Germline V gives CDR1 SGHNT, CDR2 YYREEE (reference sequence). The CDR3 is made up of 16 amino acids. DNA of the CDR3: TGTGCCAGCAGCTTGGGTACAGCACCAGCTAACTATGGCTACACCTTC. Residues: CASSLGTAPANYGYTF.

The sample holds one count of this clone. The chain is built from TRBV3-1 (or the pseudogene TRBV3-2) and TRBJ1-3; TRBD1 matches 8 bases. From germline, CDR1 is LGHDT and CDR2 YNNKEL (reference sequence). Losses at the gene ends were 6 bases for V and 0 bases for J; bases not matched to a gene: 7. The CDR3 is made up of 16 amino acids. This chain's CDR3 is CASSPGTGHSGNTIYF. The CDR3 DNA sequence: TGTGCCAGCAGTCCCGGGACAGGCCACTCTGGAAACACCATATATTTT.

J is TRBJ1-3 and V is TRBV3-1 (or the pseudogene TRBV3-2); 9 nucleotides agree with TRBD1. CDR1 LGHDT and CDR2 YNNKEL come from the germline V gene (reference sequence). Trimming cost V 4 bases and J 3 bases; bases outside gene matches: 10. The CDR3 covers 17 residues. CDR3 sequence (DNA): TGTGCCAGCAGCCTTCCAGCCGGGACAGGGTTTGGAAACACCATATATTTT. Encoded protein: CASSLPAGTGFGNTIYF.

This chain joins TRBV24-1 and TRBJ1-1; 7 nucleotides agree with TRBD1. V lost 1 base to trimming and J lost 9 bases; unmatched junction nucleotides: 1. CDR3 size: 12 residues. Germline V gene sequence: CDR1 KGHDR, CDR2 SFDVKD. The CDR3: CATSDFRGQAFF. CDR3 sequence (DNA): TGTGCCACCAGTGATTTTAGGGGGCAAGCTTTCTTT.

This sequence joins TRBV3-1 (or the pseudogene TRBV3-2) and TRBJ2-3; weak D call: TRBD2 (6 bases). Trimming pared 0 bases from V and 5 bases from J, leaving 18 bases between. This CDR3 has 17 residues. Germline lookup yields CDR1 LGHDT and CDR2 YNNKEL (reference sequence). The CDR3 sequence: CASSQDIPRSGVDTQYF. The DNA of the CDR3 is TGTGCCAGCAGCCAAGATATCCCCAGGTCGGGGGTAGATACGCAGTATTTT.

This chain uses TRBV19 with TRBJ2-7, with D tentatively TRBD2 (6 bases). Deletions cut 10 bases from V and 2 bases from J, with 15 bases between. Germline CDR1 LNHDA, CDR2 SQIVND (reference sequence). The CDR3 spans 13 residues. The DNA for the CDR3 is TGTGCCACGGGAGACAGTCCGACCTACGAGCAGTACTTC. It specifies CATGDSPTYEQYF.

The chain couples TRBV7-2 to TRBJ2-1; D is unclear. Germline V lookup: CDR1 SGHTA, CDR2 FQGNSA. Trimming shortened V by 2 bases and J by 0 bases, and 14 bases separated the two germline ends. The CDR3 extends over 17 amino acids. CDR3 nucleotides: TGTGCCAGCAGCTTACCCAACTACTATAGCTCCTACAATGAGCAGTTCTTC. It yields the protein CASSLPNYYSSYNEQFF.

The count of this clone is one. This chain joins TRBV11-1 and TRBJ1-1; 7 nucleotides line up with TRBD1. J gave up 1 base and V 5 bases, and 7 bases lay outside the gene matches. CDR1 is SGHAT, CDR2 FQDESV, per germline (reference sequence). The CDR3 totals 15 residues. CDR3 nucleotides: TGTGCCAGCAGCCCCCGGGCAGGGGGGAACACTGAAGCTTTCTTT. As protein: CASSPRAGGNTEAFF. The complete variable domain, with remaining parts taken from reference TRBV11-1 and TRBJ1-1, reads EAEVAQSPRYKITEKSQAVAFWCDPISGHATLYWYRQILGQGPELLVQFQDESVVDDSQLPKDRFSAERLKGVDSTLKIQPAELGDSAMYLCASSPRAGGNTEAFFGQGTRLTVV.

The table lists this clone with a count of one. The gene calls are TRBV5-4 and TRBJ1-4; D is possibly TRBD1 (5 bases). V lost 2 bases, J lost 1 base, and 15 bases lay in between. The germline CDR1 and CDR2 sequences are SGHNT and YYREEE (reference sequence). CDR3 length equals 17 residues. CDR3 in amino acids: CASSFRQGSGTNEKLFF. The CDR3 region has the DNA TGTGCCAGCAGCTTCCGGCAGGGCTCCGGAACTAATGAAAAACTGTTTTTT.

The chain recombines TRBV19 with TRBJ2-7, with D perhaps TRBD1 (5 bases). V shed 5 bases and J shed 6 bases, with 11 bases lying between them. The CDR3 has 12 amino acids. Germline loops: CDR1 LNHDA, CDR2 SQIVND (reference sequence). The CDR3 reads CASSATGFEQYF. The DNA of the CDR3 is TGTGCCAGTAGTGCAACAGGTTTCGAGCAGTACTTC.